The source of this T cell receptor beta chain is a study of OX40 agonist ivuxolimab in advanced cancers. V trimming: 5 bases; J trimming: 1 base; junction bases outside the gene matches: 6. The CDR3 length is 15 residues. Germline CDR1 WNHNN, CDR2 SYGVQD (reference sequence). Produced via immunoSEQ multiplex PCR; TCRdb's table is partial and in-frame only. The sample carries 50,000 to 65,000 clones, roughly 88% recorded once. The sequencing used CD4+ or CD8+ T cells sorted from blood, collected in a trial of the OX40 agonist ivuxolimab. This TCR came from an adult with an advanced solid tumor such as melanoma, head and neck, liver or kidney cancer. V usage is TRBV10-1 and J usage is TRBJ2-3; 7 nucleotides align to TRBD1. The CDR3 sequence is CASSTGAHRTDTQYF. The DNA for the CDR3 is TGCGCCAGCAGTACAGGGGCCCACCGCACAGATACGCAGTATTTT.